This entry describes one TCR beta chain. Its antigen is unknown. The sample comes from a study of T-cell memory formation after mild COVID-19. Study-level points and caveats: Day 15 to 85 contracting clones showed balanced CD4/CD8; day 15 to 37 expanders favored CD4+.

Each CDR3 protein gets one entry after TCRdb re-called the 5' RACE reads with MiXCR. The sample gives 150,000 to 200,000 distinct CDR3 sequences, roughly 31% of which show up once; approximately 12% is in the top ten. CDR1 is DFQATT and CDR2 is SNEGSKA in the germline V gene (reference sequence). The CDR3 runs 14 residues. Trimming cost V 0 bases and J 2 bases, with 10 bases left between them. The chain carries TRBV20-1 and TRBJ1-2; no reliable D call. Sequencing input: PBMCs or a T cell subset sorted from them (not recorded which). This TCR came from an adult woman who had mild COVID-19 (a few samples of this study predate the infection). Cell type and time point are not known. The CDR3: CSARDRTENYGYTF. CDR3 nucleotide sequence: TGCAGTGCTAGAGATCGTACAGAGAACTATGGCTACACCTTC.